Sequencing of this T cell receptor (beta chain) was carried out in a study of T cells in Graves' hyperthyroidism and ophthalmopathy (dated 2019 in TCRdb). As for the study more broadly: Peripheral blood was collected at initial diagnosis, before any treatment. An independent validation cohort of around 19 hyperthyroidism patients and 17 patients who later progressed to ophthalmopathy tested prospective prediction of ophthalmopathy. Thyroid tissue and blood T-cell repertoires from six Graves' hyperthyroidism patients were also compared in the study. After blood sampling, hyperthyroidism patients were treated with methimazole at a starting dose of 30 mg daily, and ophthalmopathy patients were treated with high-dose intravenous methylprednisolone. TCR V-J signatures able to tell the groups apart were searched for in a discovery cohort of 90 to 100 patients, of whom around 43 had Graves' ophthalmopathy and 55 to 60 had stable Graves' hyperthyroidism. TCR Vbeta CDR3 sequencing of 120 to 150 peripheral blood samples (approximately 44 ophthalmopathy, around 80 hyperthyroidism and approximately 17 progressor patients) is reported in the paper. The roughly 90 discovery patients were divided at random into training and test sets in a 7:3 ratio. The investigation overall reported the following: Sample size was not statistically predetermined, and investigators were not blinded to group allocation. Most expanded thyroid clonotypes (frequency above 0.001) were also detected in blood, a finding suggesting that blood repertoires may reflect thyroid immune responses. In validation, progression to ophthalmopathy was predicted by the model with 70.59% sensitivity and around 75% specificity, a median of around 5.9 months before onset. A 13 V-J signature model separated ophthalmopathy from stable hyperthyroidism, with 87.88% sensitivity and about 81% specificity in cross-validation and 80%/75% in testing.

Graves' hyperthyroidism was defined as stable when no progression to ophthalmopathy occurred over 18 months of follow-up. Hyperthyroidism patients were aged 18 to 65 years and newly diagnosed, with disease duration of less than 2 months. Exclusion was applied to patients with uncontrolled infections, other autoimmune diseases, pregnancy or lactation. Diagnoses relied on clinical symptoms, serum thyroxine and TRAb, thyroid ultrasound and orbital computed tomography. Ficoll-Paque density gradient centrifugation was used to isolate PBMCs from approximately 10 ml of fresh peripheral blood. Total RNA was extracted with Trizol reagent, and quality was checked on an Agilent 2100 Bioanalyzer. The TCR beta CDR3 regions were amplified from RNA transcripts. The first round of RT-PCR for the TCR CDR3 was performed with the HTBI primer set and the Qiagen OneStep RT-PCR kit. Libraries were constructed in a second round of multiplex PCR, after which size selection and purification were performed. Paired-end sequencing of the libraries was performed with 100 bp reads on an Illumina HiSeq2000. From the authors' description of their analysis: SOAPnuke was used to process the raw data, with reads discarded if the reads contained adapters or uncalled bases, had a mean Phred below 15, or lacked an exact constant-primer or identifier match. High-quality paired reads were merged with COPE v1.2.5, and unique nucleotide sequences were defined as clonotypes. MiTCR v1.1 was used to align clonotypes to the IMGT TRBV, TRBD and TRBJ reference segments. The analysis was restricted to V-J combinations with a frequency above 0.0001, which together covered 99% to 99.2% of the repertoires. The TCS score was defined as F50 (clonal expansion) divided by E x V (chaos), with BLOSUM62-based TCRdist calculated between CDR3 peptides within each V-J. Welch's t-statistics and random forest reduced fewer than 550 V-J features to around 14, which were used in a naive Bayes classifier (R e1071). Thyroid-blood repertoire similarity was quantified with the Morisita-Horn index. TCRdb trimmed the raw reads at Q25, called clones with MiXCR and kept productive beta chains. Each record represents a unique CDR3 protein, reported with the most common genes and DNA among its rows. TCRdb, not the authors, supplied the V and J calls. The sample table records hundreds of thousands of distinct CDR3 sequences; approximately 40% of these occur just once. The ten largest clones capture about 8.9% of the sample.

Inclusive of the bounding cysteine and phenylalanine, the CDR3 is 11 residues long. Only the CDR3 region is kept as DNA, spanning 33 bases read in frame from base 1. The CDR1 and CDR2 encoded by the germline V gene (reference sequence) are LNHDA and SQIVND. V and J are truncated by 7 bases and 8 bases respectively, leaving an intervening sequence of 11 bases. This clonotype showed up many times. Its antigen is still unknown. Per-nucleotide qualities are absent, and no much larger clonotype sits a single base away. Material for sequencing was blood. The clonotype originates from a man aged 18 to 29 with Graves' hyperthyroidism. The receptor chain draws on TRBV19 and TRBJ1-2; matching of 5 bases hints at TRBD1 as the D gene. The DNA is as follows: TGTGCCAGTACATCTGGGGGAGGCTACACCTTC. It is translated as CASTSGGGYTF.